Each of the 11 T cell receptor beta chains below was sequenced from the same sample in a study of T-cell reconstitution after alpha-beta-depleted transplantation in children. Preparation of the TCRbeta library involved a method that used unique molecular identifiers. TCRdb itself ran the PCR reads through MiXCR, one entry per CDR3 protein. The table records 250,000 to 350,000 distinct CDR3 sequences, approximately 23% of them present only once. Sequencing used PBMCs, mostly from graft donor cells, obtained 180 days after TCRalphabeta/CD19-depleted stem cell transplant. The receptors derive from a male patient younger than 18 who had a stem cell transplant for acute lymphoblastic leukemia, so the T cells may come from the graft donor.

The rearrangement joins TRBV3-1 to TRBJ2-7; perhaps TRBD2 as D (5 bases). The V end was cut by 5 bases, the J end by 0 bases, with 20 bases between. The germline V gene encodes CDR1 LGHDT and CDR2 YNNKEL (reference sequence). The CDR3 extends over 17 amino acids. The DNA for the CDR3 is TGTGCCAGCAGCAGCGGTCAGCGGCCCCATACCTCCTACGAGCAGTACTTC. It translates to CASSSGQRPHTSYEQYF.

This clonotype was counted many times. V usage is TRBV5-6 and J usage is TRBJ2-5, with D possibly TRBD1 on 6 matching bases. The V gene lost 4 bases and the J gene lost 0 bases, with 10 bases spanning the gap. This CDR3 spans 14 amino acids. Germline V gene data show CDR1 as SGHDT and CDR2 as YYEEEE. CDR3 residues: CASSAQGYQETQYF. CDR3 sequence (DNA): TGTGCCAGCAGCGCACAGGGTTACCAAGAGACCCAGTACTTC. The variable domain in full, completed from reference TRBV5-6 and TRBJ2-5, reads DAGVTQSPTHLIKTRGQQVTLRCSPKSGHDTVSWYQQALGQGPQFIFQYYEEEERQRGNFPDRFSGHQFPNYSSELNVNALLLGDSALYLCASSAQGYQETQYFGPGTRLLVL.

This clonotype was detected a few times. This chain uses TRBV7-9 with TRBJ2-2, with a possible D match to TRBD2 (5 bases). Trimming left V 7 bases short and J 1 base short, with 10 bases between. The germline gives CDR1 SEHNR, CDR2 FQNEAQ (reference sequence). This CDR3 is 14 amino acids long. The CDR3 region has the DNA TGTGCCAGCAATCGGGCGGGGAACACCGGGGAGCTGTTTTTT. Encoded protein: CASNRAGNTGELFF.

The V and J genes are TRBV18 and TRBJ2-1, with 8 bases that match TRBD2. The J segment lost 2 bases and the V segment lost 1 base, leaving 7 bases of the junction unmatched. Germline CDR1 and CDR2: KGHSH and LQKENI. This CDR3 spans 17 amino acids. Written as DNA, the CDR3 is TGTGCCAGCTCACCACTGCCGGCGGGAGGACCCTACAATGAGCAGTTCTTC. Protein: CASSPLPAGGPYNEQFF.

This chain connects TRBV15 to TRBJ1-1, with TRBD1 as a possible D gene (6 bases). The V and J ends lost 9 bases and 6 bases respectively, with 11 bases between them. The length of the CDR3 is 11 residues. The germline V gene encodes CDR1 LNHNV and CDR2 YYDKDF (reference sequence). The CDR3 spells CATGGGAEAFF. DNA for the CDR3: TGTGCCACAGGGGGGGGCGCTGAAGCTTTCTTT.

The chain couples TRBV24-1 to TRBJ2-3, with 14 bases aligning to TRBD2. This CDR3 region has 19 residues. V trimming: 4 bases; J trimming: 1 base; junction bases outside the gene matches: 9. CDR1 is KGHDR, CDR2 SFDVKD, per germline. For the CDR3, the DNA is TGTGCCACCAGTGACGCCGGGACTAGCGGGAGTTGGGGCACAGATACGCAGTATTTT. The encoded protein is CATSDAGTSGSWGTDTQYF.

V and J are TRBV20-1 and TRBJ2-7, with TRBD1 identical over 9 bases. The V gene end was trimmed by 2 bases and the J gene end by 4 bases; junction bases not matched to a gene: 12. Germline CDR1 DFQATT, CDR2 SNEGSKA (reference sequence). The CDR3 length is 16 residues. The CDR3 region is CSARSLAPGQGYEQYF. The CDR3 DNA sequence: TGCAGTGCTAGATCTTTAGCGCCGGGACAGGGATACGAGCAGTACTTC.

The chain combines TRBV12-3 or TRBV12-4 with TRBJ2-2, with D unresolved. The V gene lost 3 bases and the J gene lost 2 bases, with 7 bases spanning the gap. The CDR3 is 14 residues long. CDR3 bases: TGTGCCAGCAGTTTTTTCGGTAACACCGGGGAGCTGTTTTTT. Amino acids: CASSFFGNTGELFF.

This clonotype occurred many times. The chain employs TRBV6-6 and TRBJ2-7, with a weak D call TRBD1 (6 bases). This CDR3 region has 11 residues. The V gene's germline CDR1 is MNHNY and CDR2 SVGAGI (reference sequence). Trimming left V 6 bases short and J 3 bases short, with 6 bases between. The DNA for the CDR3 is TGTGCCAGCAGGGACAGCTACGAGCAGTACTTC. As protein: CASRDSYEQYF.

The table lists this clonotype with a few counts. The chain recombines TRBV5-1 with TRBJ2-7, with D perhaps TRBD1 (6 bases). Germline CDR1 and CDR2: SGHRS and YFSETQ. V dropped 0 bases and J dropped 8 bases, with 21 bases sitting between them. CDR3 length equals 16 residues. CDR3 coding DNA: TGCGCCAGCAGCTTGGTGCGATGGACAGCGCATCCGCAGCAGTACTTC. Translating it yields CASSLVRWTAHPQQYF.

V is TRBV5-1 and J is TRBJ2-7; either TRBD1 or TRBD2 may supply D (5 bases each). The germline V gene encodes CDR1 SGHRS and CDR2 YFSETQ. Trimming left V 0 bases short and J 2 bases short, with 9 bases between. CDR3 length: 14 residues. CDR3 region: CASSLAWGPYEQYF. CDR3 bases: TGCGCCAGCAGCTTGGCGTGGGGACCCTACGAGCAGTACTTC.